This T cell receptor beta chain was captured by sequencing in a study of T-cell memory formation after mild COVID-19. Study in general: Most TCR clusters belonged to a single donor. Whole-study findings and limits: A subset of responding clones appeared in pre-infection memory, suggesting cross-reactive memory joined. For contracting clones, CD4+ ones sat mainly in CM and EM, CD8+ in EMRA.

Amplification by 5'RACE using constant-segment primers produced TCR alpha and TCR beta cDNA libraries that carried sample barcodes and UMIs. TCRdb re-called the 5' RACE reads with MiXCR, one entry per CDR3 protein. Of 58,000 or so distinct CDR3 sequences listed, about a quarter were seen once; the top ten hold roughly 45%. A note on this clonotype: Its antigen is as yet unknown.

Germline V gives CDR1 LGHNA, CDR2 YSLEER. Trimming stripped 4 bases from V and 6 bases from J, with 22 bases between. There are 17 residues in the CDR3. The clonotype was recovered from a young man who had mild COVID-19 (a few samples of this study predate the infection). Cell type and time point are not known. This chain uses TRBV4-3 with TRBJ2-1; possibly TRBD1 for D (7 bases). Specimen: PBMCs or a T cell subset sorted from them (not recorded which). This CDR3 is CASSRVRTDREANEQFF. CDR3 coding DNA: TGCGCCAGCAGCCGAGTACGTACCGACAGGGAGGCCAATGAGCAGTTCTTC.